This T cell receptor beta chain was observed in a study of T cell repertoires in cytomegalovirus infection (dated by TCRdb to the late 2010s). Turning to the overall study: Peptide stimulations targeted recently identified HLA-C-restricted CMV epitopes, whose presentation resists viral immunomodulation, together with well-studied HLA-B-restricted epitopes. Donor HLA type was relevant to the analysis, because carriage of CMV infection together with the matching HLA type was indicated by public TCR beta signatures. Overall results and qualifications from the work: The ex vivo response was dominated by HLA-C-restricted CMV-specific TCR beta clonotypes, and the single most frequent clonotype in two of eight donors was supplied by these HLA-C-restricted clonotypes. Cumulative frequency of public TCR beta family members discriminated carriers of CMV infection plus the relevant HLA type in this cohort and an independent 352-donor cohort.

What the treatment or condition label conveys for this sample: in vitro stimulation with specific CMV peptide epitopes to enrich CMV-specific T cells. As for this clonotype: What antigen it recognizes has not been identified. Nothing much larger sits one base from this clone, and base qualities are not available.

The instrument was an Illumina HiSeq 1500. In TCRdb, the public reads were trimmed at Q25 with fastp and aligned with MiXCR, with productive beta chains retained. Rows with a matching CDR3 protein are joined into one entry that keeps the most common DNA and genes. In this sample the table shows fewer than 850,000 distinct CDR3 sequences, around 29% of which occur a single time. Clones ranked in the top ten supply around 12% of the sample. V and J are trimmed by 5 bases and 1 base, and the gene matches miss 6 bases of the junction. The CDR3 measures 15 amino acids from cysteine to phenylalanine. The DNA shown is the 45-base CDR3, in frame from base 1.

Here the sequenced sample was cultured CD8+ T cells from PBMCs, taken from culture after CMV antigen stimulation. The V gene is TRBV12-3 or TRBV12-4 and the J gene is TRBJ2-3, with TRBD1 identical over 7 junction bases. This receptor was taken from a human donor in good health (CMV status not recorded). Some clones in this sample may be carry-over from other donors' samples. The DNA reads TGTGCCAGCAGTCCCTCCACAGGGGGCACAGATACGCAGTATTTT. Its coded protein is CASSPSTGGTDTQYF.